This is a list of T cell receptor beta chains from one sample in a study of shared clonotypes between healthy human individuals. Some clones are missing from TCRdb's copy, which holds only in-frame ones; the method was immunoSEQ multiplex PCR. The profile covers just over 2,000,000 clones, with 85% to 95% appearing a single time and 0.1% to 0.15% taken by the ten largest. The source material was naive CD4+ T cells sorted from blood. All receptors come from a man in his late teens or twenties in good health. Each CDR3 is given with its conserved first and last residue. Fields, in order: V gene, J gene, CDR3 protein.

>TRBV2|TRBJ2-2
CASQTVSNTGELFF
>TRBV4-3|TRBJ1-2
CASSQGRTDTANYGYTF
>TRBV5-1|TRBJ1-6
CASSLVEVGSSYNSPLHF
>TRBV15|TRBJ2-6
CATSRGYSSSGANVLTF
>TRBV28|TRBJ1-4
CASSLPDSLYEKLFF
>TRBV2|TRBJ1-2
CASRVGQVAYGYTF
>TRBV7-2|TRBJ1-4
CASSLRPEKLFF
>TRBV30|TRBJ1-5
CAWSPVVGDNQPQHF
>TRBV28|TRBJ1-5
CASVNGRGNQPQHF
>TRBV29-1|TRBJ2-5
CSLKLRTGQETQYF
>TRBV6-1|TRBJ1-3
CASSKLREGNTIYF
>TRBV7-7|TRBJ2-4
CASCPGRVRAKNIQYF
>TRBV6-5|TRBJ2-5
CASSTSGGKETQYF
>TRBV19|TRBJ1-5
CASSTQGHSNQPQHF
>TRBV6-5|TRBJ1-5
CASSREGTGARSQHF
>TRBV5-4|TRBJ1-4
CASSLRGQGASNEKLFF
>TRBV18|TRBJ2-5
CASSPGRPPETQYF
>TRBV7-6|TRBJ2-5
CASSPGETQYF